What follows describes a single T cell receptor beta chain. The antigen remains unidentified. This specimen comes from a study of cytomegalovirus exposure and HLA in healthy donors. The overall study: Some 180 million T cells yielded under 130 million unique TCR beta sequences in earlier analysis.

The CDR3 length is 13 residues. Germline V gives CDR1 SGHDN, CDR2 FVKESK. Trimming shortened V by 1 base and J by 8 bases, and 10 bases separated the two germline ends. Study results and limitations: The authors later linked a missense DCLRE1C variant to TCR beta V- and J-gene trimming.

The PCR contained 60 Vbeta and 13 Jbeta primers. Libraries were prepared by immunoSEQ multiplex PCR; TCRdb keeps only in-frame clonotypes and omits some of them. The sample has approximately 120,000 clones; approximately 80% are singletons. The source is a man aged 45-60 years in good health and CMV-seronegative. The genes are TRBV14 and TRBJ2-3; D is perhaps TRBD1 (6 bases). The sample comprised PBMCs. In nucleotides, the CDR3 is TGTGCCAGCAGCCAAGGACAGGACCTTACGCAGTATTTT. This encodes CASSQGQDLTQYF. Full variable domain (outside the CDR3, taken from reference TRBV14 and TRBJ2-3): EAGVTQFPSHSVIEKGQTVTLRCDPISGHDNLYWYRRVMGKEIKFLLHFVKESKQDESGMPNNRFLAERTGGTYSTLKVQPAELEDSGVYFCASSQGQDLTQYFGPGTRLTVL.